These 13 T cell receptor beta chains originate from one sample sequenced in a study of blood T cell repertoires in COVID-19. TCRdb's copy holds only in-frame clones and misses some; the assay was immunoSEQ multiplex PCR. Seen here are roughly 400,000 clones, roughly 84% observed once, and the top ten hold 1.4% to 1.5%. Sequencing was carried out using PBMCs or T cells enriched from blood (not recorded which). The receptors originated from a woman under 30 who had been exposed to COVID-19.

CDR3 residues: CASSKFTREGPHEQFF. CDR3 coding DNA: TGTGCCAGTAGTAAATTTACGCGGGAGGGCCCCCATGAGCAGTTCTTC. V and J are TRBV19 and TRBJ2-1; TRBD2 aligns across 9 bases. CDR3 size: 16 residues. V was clipped by 4 bases and J by 8 bases; unmatched bases: 12. In germline, CDR1 is LNHDA, CDR2 SQIVND (reference sequence).

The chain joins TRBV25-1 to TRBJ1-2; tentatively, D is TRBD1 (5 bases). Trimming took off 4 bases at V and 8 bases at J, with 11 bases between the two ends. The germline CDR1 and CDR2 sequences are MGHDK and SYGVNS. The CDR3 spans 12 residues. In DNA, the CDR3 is TGTGCCAGCAGTGCCGGGACTCCGGGCTACACCTTC. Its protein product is CASSAGTPGYTF.

CDR3 in DNA: TGTGCCAGCAGCTTAGTACAGGGCAATCAGCCCCAGCATTTT. Translated: CASSLVQGNQPQHF. This sequence joins TRBV7-8 and TRBJ1-5; D perhaps matches TRBD1 (5 bases). Germline V lookup: CDR1 SGHVS, CDR2 FQNEAQ. This CDR3 contains 14 residues. Trimming stripped 1 base from V and 2 bases from J, with 6 bases between.

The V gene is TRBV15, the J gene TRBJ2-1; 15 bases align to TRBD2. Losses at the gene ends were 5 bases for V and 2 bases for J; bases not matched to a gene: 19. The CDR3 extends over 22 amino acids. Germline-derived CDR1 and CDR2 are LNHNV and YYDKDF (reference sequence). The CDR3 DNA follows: TGTGCCACCAGCGTTACTCTACCGGGACTAGCGGGAGGATTTAGGGCCTACAATGAGCAGTTCTTC. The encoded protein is CATSVTLPGLAGGFRAYNEQFF.

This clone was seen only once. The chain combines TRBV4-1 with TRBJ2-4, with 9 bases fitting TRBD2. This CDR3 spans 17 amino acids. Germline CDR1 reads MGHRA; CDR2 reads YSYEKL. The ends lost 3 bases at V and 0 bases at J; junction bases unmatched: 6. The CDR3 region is CASSQPTSGLAKNIQYF. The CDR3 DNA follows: TGCGCCAGCAGCCAGCCAACTAGCGGGTTAGCCAAAAACATTCAGTACTTC.

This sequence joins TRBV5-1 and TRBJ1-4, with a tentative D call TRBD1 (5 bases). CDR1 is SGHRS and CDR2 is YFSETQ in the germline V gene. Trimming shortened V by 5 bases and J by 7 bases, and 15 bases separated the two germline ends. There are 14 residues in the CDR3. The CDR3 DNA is TGCGCCAGCAGGGAGGGGACCACGGGTGAAAAACTGTTTTTT. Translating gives CASREGTTGEKLFF. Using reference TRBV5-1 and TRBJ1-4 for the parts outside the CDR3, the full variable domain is KAGVTQTPRYLIKTRGQQVTLSCSPISGHRSVSWYQQTPGQGLQFLFEYFSETQRNKGNFPGRFSGRQFSNSRSEMNVSTLELGDSALYLCASREGTTGEKLFFGSGTQLSVL.

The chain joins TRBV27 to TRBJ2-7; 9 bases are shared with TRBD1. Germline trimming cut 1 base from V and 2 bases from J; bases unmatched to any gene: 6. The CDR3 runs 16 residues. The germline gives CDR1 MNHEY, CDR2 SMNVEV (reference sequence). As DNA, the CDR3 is TGTGCCAGCAGTTTATTAGCAGGGACAGGGCCCTACGAGCAGTACTTC. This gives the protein CASSLLAGTGPYEQYF.

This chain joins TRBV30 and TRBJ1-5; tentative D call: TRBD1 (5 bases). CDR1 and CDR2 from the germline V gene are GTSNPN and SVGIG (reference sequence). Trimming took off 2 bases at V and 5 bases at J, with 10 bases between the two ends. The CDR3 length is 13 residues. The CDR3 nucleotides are TGTGCCTGGAGTTGGGGCAGTCATCAGCCCCAGCATTTT. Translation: CAWSWGSHQPQHF.

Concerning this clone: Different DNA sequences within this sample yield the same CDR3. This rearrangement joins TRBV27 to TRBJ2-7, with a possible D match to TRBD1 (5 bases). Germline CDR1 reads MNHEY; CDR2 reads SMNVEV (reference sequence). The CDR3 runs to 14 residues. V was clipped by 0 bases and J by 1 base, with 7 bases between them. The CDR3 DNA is TGTGCCAGCAGTTTATCAAGGGGATCCTACGAGCAGTACTTC. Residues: CASSLSRGSYEQYF.

CDR3 residues: CSATPTDGYTF. The CDR3 nucleotides are TGCAGTGCTACTCCGACAGATGGCTACACCTTC. This chain links TRBV20-1 with TRBJ1-2, with D perhaps TRBD1 (5 bases). This CDR3 is 11 amino acids long. From germline, CDR1 is DFQATT and CDR2 SNEGSKA (reference sequence). V shed 4 bases and J shed 6 bases, with 9 bases lying between them.

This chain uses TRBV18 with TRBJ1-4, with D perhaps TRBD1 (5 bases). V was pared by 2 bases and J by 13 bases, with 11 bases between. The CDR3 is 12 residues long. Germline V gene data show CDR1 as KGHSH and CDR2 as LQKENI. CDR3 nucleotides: TGTGCCAGCTCACCAGGGACTGAGAGACTGTTTTTT. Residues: CASSPGTERLFF.

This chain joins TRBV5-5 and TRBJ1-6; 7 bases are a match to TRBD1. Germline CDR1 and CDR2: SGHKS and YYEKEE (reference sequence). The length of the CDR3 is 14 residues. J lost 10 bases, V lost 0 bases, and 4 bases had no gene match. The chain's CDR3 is CASSLGDSRSPLHF. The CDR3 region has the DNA TGTGCCAGCAGCTTGGGGGACAGTCGGTCACCCCTCCACTTT.

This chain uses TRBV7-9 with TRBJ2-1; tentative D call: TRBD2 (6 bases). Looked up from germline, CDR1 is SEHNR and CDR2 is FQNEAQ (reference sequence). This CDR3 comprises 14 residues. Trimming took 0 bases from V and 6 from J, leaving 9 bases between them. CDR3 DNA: TGTGCCAGCAGCTTAGCGGGACTCGCCAATGAGCAGTTCTTC. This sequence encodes CASSLAGLANEQFF.